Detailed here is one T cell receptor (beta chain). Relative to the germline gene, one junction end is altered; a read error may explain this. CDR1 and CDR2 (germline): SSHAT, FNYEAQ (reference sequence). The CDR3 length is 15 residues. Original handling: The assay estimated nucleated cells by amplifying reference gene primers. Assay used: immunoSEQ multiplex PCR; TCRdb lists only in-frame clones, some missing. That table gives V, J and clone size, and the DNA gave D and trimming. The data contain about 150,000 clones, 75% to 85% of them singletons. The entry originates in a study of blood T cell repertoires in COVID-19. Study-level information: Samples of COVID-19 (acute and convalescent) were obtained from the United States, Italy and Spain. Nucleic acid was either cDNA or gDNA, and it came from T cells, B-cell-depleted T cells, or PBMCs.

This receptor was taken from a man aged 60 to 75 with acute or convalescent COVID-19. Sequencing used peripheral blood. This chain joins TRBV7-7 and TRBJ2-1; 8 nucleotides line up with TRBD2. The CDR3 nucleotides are TGTGCTAGCAGCCCAAGCGGGAGTAGGAACAATGAGCAGTTCTTC. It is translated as CASSPSGSRNNEQFF.